This TCR beta chain was sequenced in a study of graft-versus-host responses after intestinal transplantation. Study background: The recipients all started with anti-thymocyte globulin induction and then took tacrolimus and steroids for approximately 3 years. Overall study findings and caveats: Elevated graft-versus-host to host-versus-graft clonal ratios in allografts were recorded for patients with graft-donor T cell macrochimerism.

Labeling with CFSE marked about 200,000 responder cells, which were plated with about 200,000 irradiated, violet-dye-labeled stimulator cells. CD3+CD4+ and CD3+CD8+ responders that were proliferating and CFSE-low were sorted post-reaction. TCRdb keeps only in-frame clones here, not all; method: immunoSEQ multiplex PCR. The table includes 13,000 or so clones, about 36% detected once. Trimming removed 6 bases from V and 10 bases from J, with 20 bases in between. Germline V gene sequence: CDR1 ENHRY, CDR2 SYGVKD. The CDR3 is 14 residues long. The sample consisted of alloreactive CD4+ T cells from a mixed lymphocyte reaction culture, taken before intestinal transplant. As to subset: CFSE-low proliferating T cells sorted from approximately six-day pre-transplant mixed lymphocyte reaction (GvH or HvG direction). This TCR came from a human patient who received an intestinal transplant. V gene TRBV10-3 combines with J gene TRBJ2-3, with a possible D match to TRBD2 (5 bases). This CDR3 reads CAIRARDNNGAQYF. CDR3 DNA: TGTGCCATCAGAGCTCGCGACAACAACGGGGCGCAGTATTTT.